This TCR beta chain was identified in a study of cytomegalovirus exposure and HLA in healthy donors. Germline V CDR1 and CDR2: MDHEN, SYDVKM. With 5 bases clipped from V and 5 bases from J, the junction kept 11 bases outside the gene matches. This CDR3 region has 17 residues. The donors were in the roughly 130-subject validation cohort, distinct from the 666-subject first cohort. Whole-study findings and limits: First-cohort TCR clusters were later found to tend to co-occur in the 120 or so validation repertoires. Around 160 TCR beta chains were listed as cytomegalovirus-associated.

Comment on this clone: As yet, its antigen is unknown.

Some clones are missing from TCRdb's copy, which holds only in-frame ones; the method was immunoSEQ multiplex PCR. This table holds over 85,000 clones, roughly 87% found once. The sequencing input was PBMCs. The clonotype comes from a woman between 18 and 30 years old in good health and CMV-seronegative. The rearrangement uses TRBV28 and TRBJ2-1; TRBD2 matches 11 bases. In DNA, the CDR3 is TGTGCCAGCAGTCCCCTGGGGCTAGCGGGAGGTCACAATGAGCAGTTCTTC. Translation gives CASSPLGLAGGHNEQFF.